This T cell receptor beta chain came from a study of shared clonotypes between healthy human individuals. Study at large: Three CD4 naive, three CD4 memory, two CD8 naive and one CD8 memory plate were used per donor.

Note on this clone: What it binds is not known.

The input for sorted-subset replicate PCRs was approximately 190 ng DNA, about 30,000 T cell genomes. Authors' analysis steps: Quality scores were absent from the junction-only immunoSEQ sequences, so filtering differed. Produced via immunoSEQ multiplex PCR; TCRdb's table is partial and in-frame only. The V and J calls and clone size were taken over from that table, and D and trimming were inferred from the DNA. The repertoire holds approximately 2.3 million clones, with 80% to 95% as singletons. The CDR3 runs to 16 residues. V lost 3 bases and J lost 4, with 17 bases in between. Germline V gene data show CDR1 as SGDLS and CDR2 as YYNGEE. Whole-study results and caveats: Compared with clonotypes that all four donors shared, non-shared clonotypes had lower generation probabilities.

The receptor was isolated from a man between 18 and 29 years old in good health. Some clones in this sample may be carry-over from other donors' samples. Sequencing input: naive CD4+ T cells from PBMCs. The subset: CD45RA+ positively selected. This sequence joins TRBV9 and TRBJ2-1; D unresolved. The CDR3, as DNA: TGTGCCAGCAGCGCATCAGGTGGTGGACCATACAATGAGCAGTTCTTC. This sequence encodes CASSASGGGPYNEQFF.